These 8 T cell receptor beta chains share one sample of origin, sequenced in a study of blood T cell repertoires in COVID-19. Clones were read by immunoSEQ multiplex PCR, and TCRdb kept only the in-frame ones, dropping some. The repertoire includes around 270,000 clones, roughly 86% of them detected once, and around 9.5% sits in the top ten. Specimen: peripheral blood. The origin of the receptors is a man between 35 and 55 years old who had recovered from COVID-19.

This clone was seen only a few times. The chain recombines TRBV18 with TRBJ1-5; maybe TRBD1 (5 bases). Trimming removed 3 bases from V and 5 bases from J, with 8 bases in between. From germline, CDR1 is KGHSH and CDR2 LQKENI. The CDR3 has 13 amino acids. This CDR3 reads CASSPSRDQPQHF. The CDR3 coding sequence is TGTGCCAGCTCACCCTCCAGGGATCAGCCCCAGCATTTT.

This clone was detected once. V gene TRBV5-1 combines with J gene TRBJ2-1; tentative D call: TRBD2 (6 bases). Germline V gene lookup returns CDR1 SGHRS and CDR2 YFSETQ. This CDR3 region has 16 residues. V lost 3 bases and J lost 0, with 13 bases in between. CDR3 nucleotides: TGCGCCAGCAGCTCCAAGCGGGCCGGCTCCTACAATGAGCAGTTCTTC. Residues: CASSSKRAGSYNEQFF.

The chain employs TRBV11-2 and TRBJ2-7; D is perhaps TRBD2 (6 bases). Germline assignment: CDR1 SGHAT and CDR2 FQNNGV. V shed 3 bases and J shed 5 bases, with 14 bases lying between them. CDR3 size: 14 residues. The CDR3 nucleotides read TGTGCCAGCAGCTTTATAACAGGCGGGGACGAGCAGTACTTC. Its translation: CASSFITGGDEQYF.

The rearrangement joins TRBV19 to TRBJ1-2; tentative D call: TRBD1 (5 bases). V was shortened by 7 bases and J by 7 bases, with 13 bases between the two germline ends. CDR1 and CDR2 (germline): LNHDA, SQIVND (reference sequence). This CDR3 region has 12 residues. CDR3 DNA sequence: TGTGCCAGTATCGGAGGGGAGATTGGCTACACCTTC. Translating gives CASIGGEIGYTF.

The table lists this clone with a count of one. The gene calls are TRBV6-5 and TRBJ1-1; 10 positions match TRBD1. The V gene's germline CDR1 is MNHEY and CDR2 SVGAGI. Trimming cost V 7 bases and J 3 bases; bases outside gene matches: 2. This CDR3 is built from 13 residues. CDR3 nucleotides: TGTGCCAGCATGGACAGGGGGTACACTGAAGCTTTCTTT. Residues: CASMDRGYTEAFF.

DNA for the CDR3: TGTGCCAGCAGCGTAAGCACTAGCGGGGGGGCCCTACAAGAGACCCAGTACTTC. Residues: CASSVSTSGGALQETQYF. V gene TRBV9 combines with J gene TRBJ2-5; 13 bases are shared with TRBD2. The junction had 8 bases not matched to a gene; V was cut back by 1 base and J by 2 bases. This CDR3 is built from 18 residues. Germline lookup yields CDR1 SGDLS and CDR2 YYNGEE.

The gene calls are TRBV12-3 or TRBV12-4 and TRBJ1-1; D is ambiguous. The CDR3 covers 11 residues. The germline V and J ends were trimmed by 7 bases and 0 bases, with 3 bases remaining between them. The CDR3 protein is CASTVNTEAFF. DNA of the CDR3: TGTGCCAGCACGGTGAACACTGAAGCTTTCTTT.

This sequence joins TRBV27 and TRBJ2-1, with TRBD2 matching over 13 bases. This CDR3 has 18 residues. Germline-derived CDR1 and CDR2 are MNHEY and SMNVEV (reference sequence). V lost 8 bases, J lost 4 bases, and 14 bases stayed unmatched. Here the CDR3 reads CASATPGLAGSLYNEQFF. CDR3 bases: TGTGCCAGCGCCACGCCGGGACTAGCGGGGAGCTTATACAATGAGCAGTTCTTC.